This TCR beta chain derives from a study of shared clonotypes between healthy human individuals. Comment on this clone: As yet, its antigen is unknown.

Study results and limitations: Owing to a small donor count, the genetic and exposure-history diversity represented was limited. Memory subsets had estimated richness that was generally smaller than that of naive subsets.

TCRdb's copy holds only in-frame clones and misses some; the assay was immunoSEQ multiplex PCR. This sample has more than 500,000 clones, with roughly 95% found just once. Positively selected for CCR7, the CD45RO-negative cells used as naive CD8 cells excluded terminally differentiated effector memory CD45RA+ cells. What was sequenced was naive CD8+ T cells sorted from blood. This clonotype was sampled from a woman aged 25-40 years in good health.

In DNA, the CDR3 is TGTGCCAGTAGTATGGGGAGGGGACCAGATACGCAGTATTTT. Its translation is CASSMGRGPDTQYF. The V call is TRBV19, the J call TRBJ2-3, with 7 bases matching TRBD2. There are 14 residues in the CDR3. Losses at the gene ends were 3 bases for V and 4 bases for J; bases not matched to a gene: 4. Germline values: CDR1 LNHDA, CDR2 SQIVND (reference sequence).